The 32 T cell receptor beta chains given below trace back to one sample, sequenced in a study of blood T cell repertoires in COVID-19. Sequencing used immunoSEQ multiplex PCR; TCRdb keeps in-frame clones, though not all of them. Found here are around 470,000 clones, roughly 89% of them singletons; the top ten hold approximately 0.9%. The sample comprised peripheral blood. The receptor set was obtained from a young man with COVID-19, enrolled during active disease.

This chain uses TRBV18 with TRBJ2-7; TRBD1 might be the D (6 bases). The CDR3 extends over 13 amino acids. The V gene's germline CDR1 is KGHSH and CDR2 LQKENI. Trimming shortened V by 6 bases and J by 3 bases, and 12 bases separated the two germline ends. The CDR3 region has the DNA TGTGCCAGCTCCACGGGACAAGACTACGAGCAGTACTTC. Protein product: CASSTGQDYEQYF. Variable domain in full (rest from reference TRBV18 and TRBJ2-7): NAGVMQNPRHLVRRRGQEARLRCSPMKGHSHVYWYRQLPEEGLKFMVYLQKENIIDESGMPKERFSAEFPKEGPSILRIQQVVRGDSAAYFCASSTGQDYEQYFGPGTRLTVT.

The chain joins TRBV7-9 to TRBJ1-3; D uncertain. The CDR3 spans 16 residues. Germline assignment: CDR1 SEHNR and CDR2 FQNEAQ (reference sequence). V was clipped by 5 bases and J by 0 bases, with 14 bases between them. DNA for the CDR3: TGTGCCAGCAGCGTAGGGCCAGGTAGCTCTGGAAACACCATATATTTT. This translates into CASSVGPGSSGNTIYF.

J is TRBJ2-7 and V is TRBV6-5; a possible D gene is TRBD2 (6 bases). The CDR3 sequence is 12 residues long. Germline CDR1 MNHEY, CDR2 SVGAGI. Trimming took off 9 bases at V and 6 bases at J, with 15 bases between the two ends. CDR3 region: CASSGDGGEQYF. The CDR3 DNA reads as TGTGCCAGTTCGGGAGACGGGGGCGAGCAGTACTTC.

Many counts were recorded for this clone. This chain connects TRBV11-2 to TRBJ1-3; the D gene is possibly TRBD1 (6 bases). V shed 1 base and J shed 4 bases, with 11 bases lying between them. CDR1 is SGHAT and CDR2 is FQNNGV in the germline V gene. The CDR3 consists of 15 residues. The CDR3 loop reads CASSLVTGFGNTIYF. Written as DNA, the CDR3 is TGTGCCAGCAGCTTAGTTACAGGGTTCGGAAACACCATATATTTT.

The CDR3 spells CASSGGTSGVETQYF. Written as DNA, the CDR3 is TGTGCCAGCAGTGGGGGGACTTCTGGGGTTGAGACCCAGTACTTC. The rearrangement links TRBV2 to TRBJ2-5; tentative D call: TRBD2 (6 bases). CDR3 length: 15 residues. Germline CDR1 reads SNHLY; CDR2 reads FYNNEI. V was cut by 4 bases and J by 5 bases, with 17 bases left in between.

The rearrangement links TRBV5-4 to TRBJ2-3; D not certain. CDR3 length: 12 residues. Trimming removed 4 bases from V and 4 bases from J, with 7 bases in between. The germline V gene encodes CDR1 SGHNT and CDR2 YYREEE (reference sequence). The CDR3 DNA follows: TGTGCCAGCAGCCTAGGATCAGATACGCAGTATTTT. The encoded protein is CASSLGSDTQYF.

This CDR3 is CASSPSRDQETQYF. In DNA, the CDR3 is TGTGCCAGCTCACCATCTCGCGACCAAGAGACCCAGTACTTC. The V gene is TRBV18, the J gene TRBJ2-5; D is ambiguous. From germline, CDR1 is KGHSH and CDR2 LQKENI. The CDR3 loop spans 14 amino acids. V dropped 2 bases and J dropped 0 bases, with 7 bases sitting between them.

The V call is TRBV5-4, the J call TRBJ1-2; D not certain. V lost 0 bases and J lost 2, with 11 bases in between. The germline gives CDR1 SGHNT, CDR2 YYREEE (reference sequence). This CDR3 has 15 residues. For the CDR3, the DNA is TGTGCCAGCAGCTTGGGGCCAGATATAAACTATGGCTACACCTTC. Translated: CASSLGPDINYGYTF.

J is TRBJ2-3 and V is TRBV5-1; tentative D call: TRBD2 (7 bases). This CDR3 is built from 16 residues. From germline, CDR1 is SGHRS and CDR2 YFSETQ. The V end was cut by 3 bases, the J end by 3 bases, with 17 bases between. The CDR3 spells CASSSGDYRSTDTQYF. In nucleotides, the CDR3 is TGCGCCAGCAGCTCAGGGGACTATCGGTCAACAGATACGCAGTATTTT.

The chain is built from TRBV5-4 and TRBJ2-7; D is unclear. CDR3 length equals 12 residues. Germline CDR1 and CDR2: SGHNT and YYREEE (reference sequence). Trimming left V 0 bases short and J 6 bases short, with 7 bases between. The CDR3 loop is CASSLESSEQYF. CDR3 in DNA: TGTGCCAGCAGCTTGGAATCGAGCGAGCAGTACTTC.

As concerns this clone: Compared with germline, one end of the junction differs, possibly owing to a read error. The chain employs TRBV2 and TRBJ2-1; TRBD1 aligns across 9 bases. The CDR3 is 13 amino acids. Germline loops: CDR1 SNHLY, CDR2 FYNNEI. Here the CDR3 DNA reads TGTGCCAGCACAGGACAGGGGTACACTGAGCAGTTCTTC. Amino acids: CASTGQGYTEQFF.

The CDR3 DNA is TGTGCCAGCAGTCTACGGGATGGGGAAAAACTGTTTTTT. It codes for CASSLRDGEKLFF. This chain uses TRBV2 with TRBJ1-4; D remains ambiguous. Trimming took 5 bases from V and 8 from J, leaving 12 bases between them. Germline V gene data show CDR1 as SNHLY and CDR2 as FYNNEI. This CDR3 comprises 13 residues.

V is TRBV2 and J is TRBJ2-1, with TRBD1 matching 8 bases. V shed 6 bases, J shed 9 bases, and the junction held 16 bases outside the gene matches. CDR1 and CDR2 from the germline V gene are SNHLY and FYNNEI. This CDR3 spans 16 amino acids. CDR3 coding DNA: TGTGCCAGCAGGAAGGGACAGGTGTCAACCAGTGGTGAGCAGTTCTTC. Translating gives CASRKGQVSTSGEQFF.

This clone was observed once. This chain uses TRBV5-4 with TRBJ2-1; the match to TRBD1 covers 7 bases. V lost 5 bases to trimming and J lost 6 bases; unmatched junction nucleotides: 14. Germline lookup yields CDR1 SGHNT and CDR2 YYREEE (reference sequence). The CDR3 contains 16 residues. In DNA, the CDR3 is TGTGCCAGCAGATCTGGGACAGCAACTCGTATCAATGAGCAGTTCTTC. It is translated as CASRSGTATRINEQFF. The complete variable domain, with remaining parts taken from reference TRBV5-4 and TRBJ2-1, reads ETGVTQSPTHLIKTRGQQVTLRCSSQSGHNTVSWYQQALGQGPQFIFQYYREEENGRGNFPPRFSGLQFPNYSSELNVNALELDDSALYLCASRSGTATRINEQFFGPGTRLTVL.

This sequence joins TRBV12-5 and TRBJ1-1; 7 nucleotides agree with TRBD1. CDR1 is LGHNT and CDR2 is FRNRAP in the germline V gene. The CDR3 totals 16 residues. Trimming at V came to 0 bases and at J to 1 base, leaving 5 bases not matched to a gene. CDR3 nucleotides: TGTGCTAGTGGTTTGGTCAATCACAGGGGGAACACTGAAGCTTTCTTT. Translated: CASGLVNHRGNTEAFF.

This chain joins TRBV24-1 and TRBJ2-7, with TRBD2 identical over 7 bases. Germline V gene sequence: CDR1 KGHDR, CDR2 SFDVKD. Losses at the gene ends were 5 bases for V and 2 bases for J; bases not matched to a gene: 11. The CDR3 runs to 16 residues. CDR3 sequence: CATSGLRRELPYEQYF. CDR3 in DNA: TGTGCCACCAGTGGCCTGCGGCGGGAGCTGCCCTACGAGCAGTACTTC.

The chain has TRBV5-4 and TRBJ2-3; the match to TRBD1 covers 8 bases. The CDR3 spans 16 residues. Germline values: CDR1 SGHNT, CDR2 YYREEE (reference sequence). After removal of 3 bases from V and 3 bases from J, the junction contained 9 bases not matched to a gene. CDR3 sequence: CASSSPTGGGTDTQYF. The CDR3 nucleotides are TGTGCCAGCAGCTCCCCCACAGGGGGAGGTACAGATACGCAGTATTTT.

The chain links TRBV7-2 to TRBJ2-7; the match to TRBD1 covers 7 bases. This CDR3 region has 14 residues. Germline V gene sequence: CDR1 SGHTA, CDR2 FQGNSA. V was clipped by 5 bases and J by 2 bases; unmatched bases: 6. This CDR3 reads CASSKTGATYEQYF. DNA for the CDR3: TGTGCCAGCAGCAAAACAGGGGCTACCTACGAGCAGTACTTC.

The V call is TRBV6-6, the J call TRBJ1-1; 7 bases agree with TRBD1. The CDR3 covers 14 residues. The germline V gene has CDR1 MNHNY and CDR2 SVGAGI (reference sequence). Trimming cost V 5 bases and J 1 base; bases outside gene matches: 4. The CDR3: CASSLQGKNTEAFF. Here the CDR3 DNA reads TGTGCCAGCAGTCTACAGGGGAAGAACACTGAAGCTTTCTTT.

This chain uses TRBV5-1 with TRBJ2-3; TRBD1 is a possible D gene (6 bases). The CDR3 contains 13 residues. Germline V gene sequence: CDR1 SGHRS, CDR2 YFSETQ. Trimming removed 4 bases from V and 4 bases from J, with 10 bases in between. Here the CDR3 DNA reads TGCGCCAGCAGCGGGGGCTCAGCAGATACGCAGTATTTT. It encodes CASSGGSADTQYF.

This CDR3 reads CASSRGAGNSGNEQYF. CDR3 bases: TGTGCCAGCAGCCGAGGGGCGGGGAACTCTGGGAACGAGCAGTACTTC. This rearrangement joins TRBV11-2 to TRBJ2-7; the D gene is possibly TRBD2 (6 bases). The germline gives CDR1 SGHAT, CDR2 FQNNGV. V was clipped by 5 bases and J by 5 bases, with 22 bases between them. This CDR3 is built from 16 residues.

The genes are TRBV19 and TRBJ1-4, with D possibly being TRBD1 (5 bases). Germline CDR1 reads LNHDA; CDR2 reads SQIVND (reference sequence). The CDR3 length is 15 residues. The V gene lost 5 bases and the J gene lost 7 bases, with 17 bases spanning the gap. CDR3 bases: TGTGCCAGTAGTGTCGAGGCCAGGGAACGTGAAAAACTGTTTTTT. As protein: CASSVEAREREKLFF.

In its sample, this clone was seen once. V and J are TRBV9 and TRBJ2-7; possibly TRBD2 for D (5 bases). The germline V gene has CDR1 SGDLS and CDR2 YYNGEE. The CDR3 length is 11 residues. V was cut by 3 bases and J by 6 bases, with 7 bases left in between. CDR3 in amino acids: CASSDSVEQYF. CDR3 DNA: TGTGCCAGCAGCGATAGCGTCGAGCAGTACTTC. Combining the CDR3 with reference TRBV9 and TRBJ2-7 gives the whole variable domain DSGVTQTPKHLITATGQRVTLRCSPRSGDLSVYWYQQSLDQGLQFLIQYYNGEERAKGNILERFSAQQFPDLHSELNLSSLELGDSALYFCASSDSVEQYFGPGTRLTVT.

The rearrangement links TRBV24-1 to TRBJ2-1, with a tentative D call TRBD2 (6 bases). From germline, CDR1 is KGHDR and CDR2 SFDVKD. This CDR3 spans 16 amino acids. The V end was cut by 4 bases, the J end by 0 bases, with 12 bases between. The CDR3 DNA reads TGTGCCACCAGTGAGGTCATAGCGGTCTCCTACAATGAGCAGTTCTTC. This sequence encodes CATSEVIAVSYNEQFF.

J is TRBJ2-7 and V is TRBV29-1; TRBD2 aligns across 11 bases. There are 14 residues in the CDR3. The ends lost 6 bases at V and 1 base at J; junction bases unmatched: 5. Germline-derived CDR1 and CDR2 are SQVTM and ANQGSEA. The chain's CDR3 is CSVIAGGHSYEQYF. As DNA, the CDR3 is TGCAGCGTAATAGCGGGAGGGCATTCCTACGAGCAGTACTTC.

Details on this clone: The same CDR3 is also encoded by other DNA sequences in this sample. The V and J genes are TRBV4-1 and TRBJ2-1, with 9 positions matching TRBD2. In germline, CDR1 is MGHRA, CDR2 YSYEKL. The CDR3 loop spans 15 amino acids. J was trimmed by 1 base and V by 4 bases; bases with no gene match: 2. The CDR3 protein is CASSLSGSSYNEQFF. CDR3 bases: TGCGCCAGCAGCCTTAGCGGGAGTTCCTACAATGAGCAGTTCTTC.

The J gene is TRBJ1-1, the V gene TRBV27; TRBD1 matches 7 bases. The CDR3 is made up of 14 amino acids. J lost 3 bases, V lost 7 bases, and 8 bases had no gene match. Germline lookup yields CDR1 MNHEY and CDR2 SMNVEV (reference sequence). CDR3 DNA: TGTGCCAGCACCTCAAACAGGGGATACACTGAAGCTTTCTTT. Amino acids: CASTSNRGYTEAFF.

V usage is TRBV5-1 and J usage is TRBJ2-5; 7 bases agree with TRBD2. Germline values: CDR1 SGHRS, CDR2 YFSETQ. J was trimmed by 1 base and V by 4 bases; bases with no gene match: 10. This CDR3 has 16 amino acids. CDR3 DNA sequence: TGCGCCAGCAGCAGCGGACTAGGAGACTTCCAAGAGACCCAGTACTTC. Protein product: CASSSGLGDFQETQYF.

The chain joins TRBV7-9 to TRBJ2-1, with TRBD2 identical over 7 bases. Germline V lookup: CDR1 SEHNR, CDR2 FQNEAQ (reference sequence). CDR3 length: 14 residues. J was trimmed by 3 bases and V by 7 bases; bases with no gene match: 6. The CDR3 protein is CASTGSSGYNEQFF. As DNA, the CDR3 is TGTGCCAGCACCGGCTCTAGCGGCTACAATGAGCAGTTCTTC.

The CDR3 sequence is CASSQVLSSGQETQYF. The CDR3 DNA reads as TGCGCCAGCAGCCAAGTTTTATCTAGCGGCCAAGAGACCCAGTACTTC. The V call is TRBV4-1, the J call TRBJ2-5; 7 nucleotides agree with TRBD2. Germline assignment: CDR1 MGHRA and CDR2 YSYEKL. Germline trimming cut 1 base from V and 1 base from J; bases unmatched to any gene: 6. CDR3 size: 16 residues.

The chain combines TRBV18 with TRBJ2-5, with D perhaps matching TRBD2 (5 bases). The CDR3 is 14 residues long. V was pared by 6 bases and J by 4 bases, with 15 bases between. In germline, CDR1 is KGHSH, CDR2 LQKENI. The CDR3 loop reads CASSPLDSLETQYF. CDR3 DNA: TGTGCCAGCTCGCCGTTGGACTCCCTAGAGACCCAGTACTTC.

The genes are TRBV9 and TRBJ2-3, with D hard to call. CDR1 and CDR2 from the germline V gene are SGDLS and YYNGEE. This CDR3 contains 15 residues. V was clipped by 0 bases and J by 2 bases, with 10 bases between them. CDR3 in amino acids: CASSVGSLSTDTQYF. CDR3 DNA: TGTGCCAGCAGCGTAGGTAGCCTGTCCACAGATACGCAGTATTTT.